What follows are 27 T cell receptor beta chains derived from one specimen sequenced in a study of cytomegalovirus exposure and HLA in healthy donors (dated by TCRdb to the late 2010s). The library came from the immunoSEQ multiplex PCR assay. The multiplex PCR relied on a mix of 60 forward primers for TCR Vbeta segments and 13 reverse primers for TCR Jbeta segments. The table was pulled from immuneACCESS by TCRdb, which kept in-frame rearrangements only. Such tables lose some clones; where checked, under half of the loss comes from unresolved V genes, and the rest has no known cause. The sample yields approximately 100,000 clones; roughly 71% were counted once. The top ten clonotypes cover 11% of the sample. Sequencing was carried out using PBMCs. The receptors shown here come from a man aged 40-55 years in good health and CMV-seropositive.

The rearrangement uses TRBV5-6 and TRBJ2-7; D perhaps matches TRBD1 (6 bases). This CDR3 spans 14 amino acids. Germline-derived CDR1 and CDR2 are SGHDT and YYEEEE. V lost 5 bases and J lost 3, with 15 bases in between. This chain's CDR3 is CASRRGQQNYEQYV. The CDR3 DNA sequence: TGTGCCAGCAGACGTGGACAGCAAAACTACGAGCAGTACGTC.

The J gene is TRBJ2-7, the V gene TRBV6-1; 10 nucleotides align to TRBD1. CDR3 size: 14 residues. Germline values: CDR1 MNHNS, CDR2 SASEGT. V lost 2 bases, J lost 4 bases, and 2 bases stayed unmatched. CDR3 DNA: TGTGCCAGCAGTGAATGGACAGGGGGTTACGAGCAGTACGTC. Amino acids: CASSEWTGGYEQYV.

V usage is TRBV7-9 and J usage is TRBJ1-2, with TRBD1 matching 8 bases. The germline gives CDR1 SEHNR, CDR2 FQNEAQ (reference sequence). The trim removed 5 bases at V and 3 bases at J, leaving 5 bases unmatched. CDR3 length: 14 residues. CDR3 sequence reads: CASSTDRGDYGYTF. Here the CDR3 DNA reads TGTGCCAGCAGCACAGACAGGGGCGACTATGGCTACACCTTC.

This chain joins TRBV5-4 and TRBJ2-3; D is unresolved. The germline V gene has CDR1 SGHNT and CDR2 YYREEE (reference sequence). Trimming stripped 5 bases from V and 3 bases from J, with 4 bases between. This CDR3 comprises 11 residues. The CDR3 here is CASSTTDTQYF. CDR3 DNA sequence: TGTGCCAGCAGTACTACAGATACGCAGTATTTT.

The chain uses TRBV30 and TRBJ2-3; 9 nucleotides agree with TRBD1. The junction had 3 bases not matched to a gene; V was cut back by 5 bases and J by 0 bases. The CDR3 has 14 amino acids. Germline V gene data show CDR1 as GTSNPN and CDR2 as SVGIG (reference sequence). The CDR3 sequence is CAWGTGTSTDTQYF. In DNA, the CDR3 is TGTGCCTGGGGGACAGGGACTAGCACAGATACGCAGTATTTT.

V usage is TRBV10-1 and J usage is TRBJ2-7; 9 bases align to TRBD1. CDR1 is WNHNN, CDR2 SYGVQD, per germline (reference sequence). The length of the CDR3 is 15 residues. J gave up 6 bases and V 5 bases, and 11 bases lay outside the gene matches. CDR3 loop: CASSNPGTGTSEQYF. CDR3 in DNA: TGCGCCAGCAGTAATCCCGGGACAGGGACTTCCGAGCAGTACTTC.

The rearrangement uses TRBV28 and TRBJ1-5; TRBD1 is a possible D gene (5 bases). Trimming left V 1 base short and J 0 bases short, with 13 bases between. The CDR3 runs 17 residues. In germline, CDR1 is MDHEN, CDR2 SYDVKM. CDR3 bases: TGTGCCAGCAGTTTATTGACAGAAAATGATAGCAATCAGCCCCAGCATTTT. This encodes CASSLLTENDSNQPQHF.

CDR3 sequence reads: CAWSPSQGTEAFF. The CDR3 DNA sequence: TGTGCCTGGAGTCCTTCTCAGGGAACTGAAGCTTTCTTT. The V and J genes are TRBV30 and TRBJ1-1; D is possibly TRBD1 (5 bases). CDR3 length equals 13 residues. Germline values: CDR1 GTSNPN, CDR2 SVGIG (reference sequence). The V end was cut by 2 bases, the J end by 5 bases, with 12 bases between. Full variable domain (rest looked up from reference TRBV30 and TRBJ1-1): SQTIHQWPATLVQPVGSPLSLECTVEGTSNPNLYWYRQAAGRGLQLLFYSVGIGQISSEVPQNLSASRPQDRQFILSSKKLLLSDSGFYLCAWSPSQGTEAFFGQGTRLTVV.

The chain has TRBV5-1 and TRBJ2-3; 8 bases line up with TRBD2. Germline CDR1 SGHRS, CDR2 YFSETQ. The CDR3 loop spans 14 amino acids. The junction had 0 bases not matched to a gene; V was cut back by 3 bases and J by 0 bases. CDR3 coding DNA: TGCGCCAGCAGCTCTAGCGGGAGCACAGATACGCAGTATTTT. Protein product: CASSSSGSTDTQYF.

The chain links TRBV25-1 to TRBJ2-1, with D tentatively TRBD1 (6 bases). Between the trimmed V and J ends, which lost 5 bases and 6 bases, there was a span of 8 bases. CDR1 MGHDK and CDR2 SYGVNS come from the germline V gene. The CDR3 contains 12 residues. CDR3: CASSQGRNEQFF. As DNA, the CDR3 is TGTGCCAGCAGTCAGGGGCGCAATGAGCAGTTCTTC.

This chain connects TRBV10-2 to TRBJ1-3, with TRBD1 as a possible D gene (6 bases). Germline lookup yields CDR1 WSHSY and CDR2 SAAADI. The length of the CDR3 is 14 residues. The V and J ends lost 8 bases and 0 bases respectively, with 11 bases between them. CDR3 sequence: CASGTPNSGNTIYF. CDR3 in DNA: TGCGCCAGCGGGACACCGAACTCTGGAAACACCATATATTTT.

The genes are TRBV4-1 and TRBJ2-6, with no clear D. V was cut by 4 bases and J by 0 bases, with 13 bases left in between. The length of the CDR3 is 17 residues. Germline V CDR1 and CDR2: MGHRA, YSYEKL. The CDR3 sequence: CASSPFVTDSGANVLTF. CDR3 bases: TGCGCCAGCAGCCCATTCGTTACAGACTCTGGGGCCAACGTCCTGACTTTC.

CDR3 loop: CASSPGLARNEQFF. CDR3 in DNA: TGTGCCAGCAGTCCGGGACTCGCCAGGAATGAGCAGTTCTTC. V usage is TRBV28 and J usage is TRBJ2-1, with TRBD2 as a possible D gene (6 bases). Germline loops: CDR1 MDHEN, CDR2 SYDVKM. The CDR3 runs to 14 residues. The V and J ends lost 5 bases and 7 bases respectively, with 15 bases between them.

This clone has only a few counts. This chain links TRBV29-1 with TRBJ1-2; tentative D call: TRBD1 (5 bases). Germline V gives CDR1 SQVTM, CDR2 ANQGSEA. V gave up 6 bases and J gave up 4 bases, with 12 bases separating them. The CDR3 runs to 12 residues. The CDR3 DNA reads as TGCAGCGTCGCCGGGACTGTCTATGGCTACACCTTC. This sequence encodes CSVAGTVYGYTF. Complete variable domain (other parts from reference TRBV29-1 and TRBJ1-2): SAVISQKPSRDICQRGTSLTIQCQVDSQVTMMFWYRQQPGQSLTLIATANQGSEATYESGFVIDKFPISRPNLTFSTLTVSNMSPEDSSIYLCSVAGTVYGYTFGSGTRLTVV.

CDR3 in amino acids: CASSPRQGTYEQYV. As DNA, the CDR3 is TGTGCCAGCTCACCCCGACAGGGCACCTACGAGCAGTACGTC. V is TRBV18 and J is TRBJ2-7; TRBD1 aligns across 7 bases. The V gene's germline CDR1 is KGHSH and CDR2 LQKENI. There are 14 residues in the CDR3. V dropped 3 bases and J dropped 2; count of bases not matched to a gene: 4.

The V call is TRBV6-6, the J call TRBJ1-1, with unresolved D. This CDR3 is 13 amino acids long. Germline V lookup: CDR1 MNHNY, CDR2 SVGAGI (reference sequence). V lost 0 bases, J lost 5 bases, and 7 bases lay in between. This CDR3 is CASSYSSETEAFF. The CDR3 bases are TGTGCCAGCAGTTACTCGTCGGAGACTGAAGCTTTCTTT.

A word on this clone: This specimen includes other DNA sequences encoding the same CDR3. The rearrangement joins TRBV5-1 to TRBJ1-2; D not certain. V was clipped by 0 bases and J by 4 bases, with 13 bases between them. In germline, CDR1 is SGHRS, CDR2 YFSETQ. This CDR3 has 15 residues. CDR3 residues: CASSLDRGSGYGYTF. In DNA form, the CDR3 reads TGCGCCAGCAGCTTGGATCGGGGATCGGGCTATGGCTACACCTTC.

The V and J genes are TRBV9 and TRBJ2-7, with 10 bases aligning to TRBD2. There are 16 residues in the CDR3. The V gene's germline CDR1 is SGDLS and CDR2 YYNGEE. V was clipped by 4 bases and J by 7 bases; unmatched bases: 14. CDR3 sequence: CASSPRKASGSREQYF. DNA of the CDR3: TGTGCCAGCAGCCCTCGTAAGGCTAGCGGGAGTAGGGAGCAGTACTTC.

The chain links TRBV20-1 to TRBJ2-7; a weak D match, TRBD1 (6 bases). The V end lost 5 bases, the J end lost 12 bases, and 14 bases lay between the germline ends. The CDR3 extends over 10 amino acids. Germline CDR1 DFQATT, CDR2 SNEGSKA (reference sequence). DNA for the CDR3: TGCAGTGCTTACGAGGGGGAGACGTACGTC. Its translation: CSAYEGETYV.

CDR3 coding DNA: TGTGCTAGCGGAGGGACAGCTTCCATGAACACTGAAGCTTTCTTT. It codes for CASGGTASMNTEAFF. J is TRBJ1-1 and V is TRBV10-3; TRBD1 aligns across 7 bases. The CDR3 runs to 15 residues. CDR1 ENHRY and CDR2 SYGVKD come from the germline V gene.

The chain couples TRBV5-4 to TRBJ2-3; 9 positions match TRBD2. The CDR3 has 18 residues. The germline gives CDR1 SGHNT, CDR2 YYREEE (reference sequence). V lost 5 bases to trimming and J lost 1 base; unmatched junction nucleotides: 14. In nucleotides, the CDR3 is TGTGCCAGCAGTGAGACCTTCTCTAGCGGGACACGCACAGATACGCAGTATTTT. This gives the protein CASSETFSSGTRTDTQYF.

The CDR3 DNA reads as TGTGCCAGCAGTTACGGGGAGCAGGACACTGAAGCTTTCTTT. This encodes CASSYGEQDTEAFF. V gene TRBV6-6 combines with J gene TRBJ1-1; D not certain. The CDR3 loop spans 14 amino acids. Germline V gives CDR1 MNHNY, CDR2 SVGAGI (reference sequence). Trimming removed 2 bases at V and 3 bases at J, with 10 bases between.

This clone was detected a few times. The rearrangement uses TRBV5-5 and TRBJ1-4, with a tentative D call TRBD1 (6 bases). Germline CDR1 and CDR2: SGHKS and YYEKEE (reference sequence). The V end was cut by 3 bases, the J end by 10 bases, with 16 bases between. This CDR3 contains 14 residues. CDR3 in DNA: TGTGCCAGCAGCTACAGGGAACAGGGTGGAAAACTGTTTTTT. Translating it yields CASSYREQGGKLFF.

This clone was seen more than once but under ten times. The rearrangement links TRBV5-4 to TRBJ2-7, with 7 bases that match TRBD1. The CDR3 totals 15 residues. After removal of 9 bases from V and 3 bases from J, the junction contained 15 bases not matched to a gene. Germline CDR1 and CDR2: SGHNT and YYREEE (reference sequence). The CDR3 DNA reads TGTGCCACCCAAGGGGGCGGTGGGGATCTCTACGAGCAGTACTTC. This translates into CATQGGGGDLYEQYF.

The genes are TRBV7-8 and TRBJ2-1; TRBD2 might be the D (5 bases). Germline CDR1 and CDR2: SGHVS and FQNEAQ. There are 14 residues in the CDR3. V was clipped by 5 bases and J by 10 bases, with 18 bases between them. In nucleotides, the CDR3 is TGTGCCAGCAGCCTGCTCTTTAGCCAGCGGGAGCAGTTCTTC. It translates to CASSLLFSQREQFF.

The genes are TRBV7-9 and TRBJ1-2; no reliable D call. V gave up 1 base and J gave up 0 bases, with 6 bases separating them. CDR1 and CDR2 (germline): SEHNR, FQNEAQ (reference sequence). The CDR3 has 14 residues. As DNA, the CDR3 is TGTGCCAGCAGCTTAGTCTTCCCTAACTATGGCTACACCTTC. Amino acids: CASSLVFPNYGYTF.

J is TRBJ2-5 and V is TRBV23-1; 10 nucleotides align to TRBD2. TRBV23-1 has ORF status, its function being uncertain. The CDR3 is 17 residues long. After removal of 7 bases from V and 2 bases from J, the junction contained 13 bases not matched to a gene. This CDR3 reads CASMVIGVAGGQETQYF. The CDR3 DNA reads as TGCGCCAGCATGGTTATCGGAGTAGCGGGAGGTCAAGAGACCCAGTACTTC.